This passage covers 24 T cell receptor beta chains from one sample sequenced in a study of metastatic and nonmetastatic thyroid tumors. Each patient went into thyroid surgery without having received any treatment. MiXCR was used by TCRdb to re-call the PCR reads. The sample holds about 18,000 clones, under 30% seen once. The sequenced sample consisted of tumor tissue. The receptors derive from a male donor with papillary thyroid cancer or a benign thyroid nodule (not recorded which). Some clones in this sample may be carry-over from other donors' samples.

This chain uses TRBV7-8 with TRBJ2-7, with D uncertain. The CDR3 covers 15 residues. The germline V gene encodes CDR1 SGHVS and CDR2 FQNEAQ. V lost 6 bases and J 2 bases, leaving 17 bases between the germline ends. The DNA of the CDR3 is TGTGCCAGCAGGGCACGGGCAGTCGGTACCTACGAGCAGTACTTC. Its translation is CASRARAVGTYEQYF.

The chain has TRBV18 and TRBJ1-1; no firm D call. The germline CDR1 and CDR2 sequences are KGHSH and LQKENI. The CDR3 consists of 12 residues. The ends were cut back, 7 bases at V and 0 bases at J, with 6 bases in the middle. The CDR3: CASLLVNTEAFF. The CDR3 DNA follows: TGTGCCAGCTTACTCGTGAACACTGAAGCTTTCTTT.

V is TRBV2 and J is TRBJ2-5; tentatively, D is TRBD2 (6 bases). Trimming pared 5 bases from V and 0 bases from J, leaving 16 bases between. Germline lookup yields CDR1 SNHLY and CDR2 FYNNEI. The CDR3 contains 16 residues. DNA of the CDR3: TGTGCCAGCAGTAGAATAGGAGGGGAGTACCAAGAGACCCAGTACTTC. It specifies CASSRIGGEYQETQYF.

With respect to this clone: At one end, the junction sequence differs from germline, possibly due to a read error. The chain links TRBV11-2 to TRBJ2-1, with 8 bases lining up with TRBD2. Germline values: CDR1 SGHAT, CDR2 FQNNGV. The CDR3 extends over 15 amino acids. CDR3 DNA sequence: TGTGCCAGCAGCCTGGGACTTGCGGGAGGTAATGAGCAGTTGTTC. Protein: CASSLGLAGGNEQLF.

CDR3 sequence (DNA): TGTGCCAGCAGCACTCAGCGGGGTAACACCGGGGAGCTGTTTTTT. As protein: CASSTQRGNTGELFF. This chain links TRBV5-6 with TRBJ2-2, with 7 bases lining up with TRBD2. Germline lookup yields CDR1 SGHDT and CDR2 YYEEEE. This CDR3 contains 15 residues. J gave up 2 bases and V 4 bases, and 5 bases lay outside the gene matches.

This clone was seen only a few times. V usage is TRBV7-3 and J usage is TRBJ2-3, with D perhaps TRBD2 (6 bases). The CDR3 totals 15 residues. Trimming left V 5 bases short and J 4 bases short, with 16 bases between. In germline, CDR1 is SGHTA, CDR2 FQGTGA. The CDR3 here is CASSPMSGLSDTQYF. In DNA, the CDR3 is TGTGCCAGCAGCCCAATGAGCGGGCTCTCAGATACGCAGTATTTT.

This CDR3 reads CAWSHSGGGEKLFF. CDR3 DNA sequence: TGTGCCTGGAGTCACTCAGGGGGCGGGGAAAAACTGTTTTTT. The chain carries TRBV30 and TRBJ1-4; 8 bases map to TRBD1. Germline V gene data show CDR1 as GTSNPN and CDR2 as SVGIG (reference sequence). V gave up 2 bases and J gave up 8 bases; unmatched junction bases: 7. The CDR3 has 14 amino acids.

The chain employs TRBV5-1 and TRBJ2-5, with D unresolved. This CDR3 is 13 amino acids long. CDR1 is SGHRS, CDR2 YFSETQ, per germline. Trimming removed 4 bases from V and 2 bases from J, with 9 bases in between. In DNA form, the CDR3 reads TGCGCCAGCAGCACCGGGCAGCAAGAGACCCAGTACTTC. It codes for CASSTGQQETQYF. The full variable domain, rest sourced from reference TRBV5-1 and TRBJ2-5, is KAGVTQTPRYLIKTRGQQVTLSCSPISGHRSVSWYQQTPGQGLQFLFEYFSETQRNKGNFPGRFSGRQFSNSRSEMNVSTLELGDSALYLCASSTGQQETQYFGPGTRLLVL.

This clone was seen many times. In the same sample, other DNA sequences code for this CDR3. CDR3 sequence reads: CASREPGEQYF. In DNA form, the CDR3 reads TGTGCCAGCAGGGAACCGGGAGAGCAGTACTTC. V and J are TRBV2 and TRBJ2-7; maybe TRBD2 (5 bases). V was trimmed by 6 bases and J by 7 bases, leaving 10 bases between them. Germline V gene sequence: CDR1 SNHLY, CDR2 FYNNEI. The CDR3 spans 11 residues.

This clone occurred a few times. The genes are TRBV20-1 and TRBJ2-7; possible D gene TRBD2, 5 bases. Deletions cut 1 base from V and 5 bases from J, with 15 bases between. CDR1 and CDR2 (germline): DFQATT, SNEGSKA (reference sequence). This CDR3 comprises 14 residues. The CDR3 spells CSARAEIFGNEQYF. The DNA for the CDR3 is TGCAGTGCTAGAGCCGAGATTTTCGGGAACGAGCAGTACTTC.

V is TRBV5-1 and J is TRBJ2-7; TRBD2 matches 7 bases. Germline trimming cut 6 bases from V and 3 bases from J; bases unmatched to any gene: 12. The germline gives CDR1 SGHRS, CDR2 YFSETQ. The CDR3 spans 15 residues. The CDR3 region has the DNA TGCGCCAGCACCCCCGAACTAGCGTCCGTCTACGAGCAGTACTTC. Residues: CASTPELASVYEQYF.

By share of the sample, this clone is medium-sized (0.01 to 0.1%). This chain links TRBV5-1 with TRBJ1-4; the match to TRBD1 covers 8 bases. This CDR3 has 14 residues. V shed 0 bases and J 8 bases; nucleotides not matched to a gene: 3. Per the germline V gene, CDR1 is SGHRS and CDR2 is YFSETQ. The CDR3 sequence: CASSLDRGNEKLFF. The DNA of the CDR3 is TGCGCCAGCAGCTTGGACAGGGGGAACGAAAAACTGTTTTTT.

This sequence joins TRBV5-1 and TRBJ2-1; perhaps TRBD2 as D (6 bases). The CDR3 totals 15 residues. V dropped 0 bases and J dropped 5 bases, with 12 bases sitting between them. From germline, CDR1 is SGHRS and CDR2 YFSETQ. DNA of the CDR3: TGCGCCAGCAGCTTGGAGGCGGGACCCCACAATGAGCAGTTCTTC. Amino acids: CASSLEAGPHNEQFF.

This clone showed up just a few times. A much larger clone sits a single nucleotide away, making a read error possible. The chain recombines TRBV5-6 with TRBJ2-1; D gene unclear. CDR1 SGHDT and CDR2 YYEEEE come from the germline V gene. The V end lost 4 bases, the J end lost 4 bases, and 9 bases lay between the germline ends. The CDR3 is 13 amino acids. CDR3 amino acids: CASSHGTYNEQFF. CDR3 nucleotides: TGTGCCAGCAGCCATGGCACTTACAATGAGCAGTTCTTC. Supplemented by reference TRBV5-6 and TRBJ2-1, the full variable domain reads DAGVTQSPTHLIKTRGQQVTLRCSPKSGHDTVSWYQQALGQGPQFIFQYYEEEERQRGNFPDRFSGHQFPNYSSELNVNALLLGDSALYLCASSHGTYNEQFFGPGTRLTVL.

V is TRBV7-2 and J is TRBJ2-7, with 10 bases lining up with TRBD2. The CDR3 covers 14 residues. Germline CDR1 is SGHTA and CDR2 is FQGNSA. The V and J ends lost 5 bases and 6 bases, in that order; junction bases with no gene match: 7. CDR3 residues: CASSVIAGGSEQYF. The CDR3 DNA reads TGTGCCAGCAGCGTAATAGCGGGAGGTTCCGAGCAGTACTTC. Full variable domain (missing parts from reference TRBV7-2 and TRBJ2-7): GAGVSQSPSNKVTEKGKDVELRCDPISGHTALYWYRQSLGQGLEFLIYFQGNSAPDKSGLPSDRFSAERTGGSVSTLTIQRTQQEDSAVYLCASSVIAGGSEQYFGPGTRLTVT.

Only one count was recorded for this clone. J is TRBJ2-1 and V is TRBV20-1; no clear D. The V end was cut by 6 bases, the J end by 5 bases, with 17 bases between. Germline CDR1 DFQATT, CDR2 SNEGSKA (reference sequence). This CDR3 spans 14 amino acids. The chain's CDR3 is CSATHLKLNNEQFF. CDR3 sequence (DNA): TGCAGTGCCACCCACCTTAAATTGAACAATGAGCAGTTCTTC.

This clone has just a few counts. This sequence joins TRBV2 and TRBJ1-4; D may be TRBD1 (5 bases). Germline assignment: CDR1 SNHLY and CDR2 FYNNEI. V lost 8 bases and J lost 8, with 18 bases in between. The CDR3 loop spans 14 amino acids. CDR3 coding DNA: TGTGCCAGCGGGCTTCGTAGGGGATGGGAAAAACTGTTTTTT. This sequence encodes CASGLRRGWEKLFF.

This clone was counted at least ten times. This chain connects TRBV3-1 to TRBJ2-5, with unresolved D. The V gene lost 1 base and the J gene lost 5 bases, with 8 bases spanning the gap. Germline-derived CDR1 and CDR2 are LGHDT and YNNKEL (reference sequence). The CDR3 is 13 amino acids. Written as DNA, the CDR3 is TGTGCCAGCAGCCAAGTCCCTGGGGAGACCCAGTACTTC. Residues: CASSQVPGETQYF.

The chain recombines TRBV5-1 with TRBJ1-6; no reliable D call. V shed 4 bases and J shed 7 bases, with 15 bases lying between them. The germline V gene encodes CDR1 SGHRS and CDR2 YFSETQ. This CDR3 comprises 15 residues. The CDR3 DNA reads TGCGCCAGCAGCGCGAGGCCGGGCGACAATTCACCCCTCCACTTT. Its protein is CASSARPGDNSPLHF. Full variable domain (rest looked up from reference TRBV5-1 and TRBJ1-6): KAGVTQTPRYLIKTRGQQVTLSCSPISGHRSVSWYQQTPGQGLQFLFEYFSETQRNKGNFPGRFSGRQFSNSRSEMNVSTLELGDSALYLCASSARPGDNSPLHFGNGTRLTVT.

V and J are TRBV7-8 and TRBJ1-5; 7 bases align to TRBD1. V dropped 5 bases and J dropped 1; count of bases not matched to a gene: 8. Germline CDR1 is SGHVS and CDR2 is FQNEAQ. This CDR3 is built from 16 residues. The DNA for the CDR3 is TGTGCCAGCAGCCAGGGGGACCGGGGGAGCAATCAGCCCCAGCATTTT. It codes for CASSQGDRGSNQPQHF.

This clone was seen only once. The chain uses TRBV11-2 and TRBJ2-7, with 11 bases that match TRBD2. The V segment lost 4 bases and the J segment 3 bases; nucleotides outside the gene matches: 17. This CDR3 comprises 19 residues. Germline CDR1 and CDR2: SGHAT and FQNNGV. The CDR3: CASSSIRTSGLSRVYEQYF. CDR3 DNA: TGTGCCAGCAGCTCCATTAGGACTAGCGGGCTCTCACGGGTCTACGAGCAGTACTTC.

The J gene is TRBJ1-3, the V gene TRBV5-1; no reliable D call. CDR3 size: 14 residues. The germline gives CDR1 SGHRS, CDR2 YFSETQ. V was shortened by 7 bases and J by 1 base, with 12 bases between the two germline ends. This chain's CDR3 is CASASAYSGNTIYF. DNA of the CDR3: TGCGCCAGCGCCAGCGCTTATTCTGGAAACACCATATATTTT.

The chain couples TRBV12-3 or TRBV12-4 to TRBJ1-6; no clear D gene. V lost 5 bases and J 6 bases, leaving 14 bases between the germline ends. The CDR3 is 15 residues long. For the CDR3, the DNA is TGTGCCAGCAGTGGCCCCGGTAATTCTAATTCACCCCTCCACTTT. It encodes CASSGPGNSNSPLHF.

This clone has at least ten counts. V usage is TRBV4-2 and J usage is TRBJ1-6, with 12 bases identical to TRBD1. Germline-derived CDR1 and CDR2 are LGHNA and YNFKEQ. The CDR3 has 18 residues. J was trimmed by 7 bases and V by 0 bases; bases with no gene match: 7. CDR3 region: CASSQDRGQGAGNSPLHF. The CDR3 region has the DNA TGTGCCAGCAGCCAAGATAGGGGACAGGGGGCAGGGAATTCACCCCTCCACTTT.